This TCR beta chain comes out of a study of radiotherapy plus CTLA-4 blockade in lung cancer. Produced via immunoSEQ multiplex PCR; TCRdb's table is partial and in-frame only. Here the sample spans 75,000 to 95,000 clones, roughly 80% being singletons. For this clone: What it recognizes is unknown.

Germline V lookup: CDR1 MDHEN, CDR2 SYDVKM. CDR3 length: 14 amino acids. The V end lost 8 bases, the J end lost 0 bases, and 11 bases lay between the germline ends. Study-wide findings and caveats: Radiotherapy was combined with ipilimumab, and tumor-derived TCR clones then expanded in blood.

The TCR comes from a human donor with non-small cell lung cancer that progressed on radiotherapy plus ipilimumab. The source material was peripheral blood, sampled from a patient treated with radiotherapy plus ipilimumab. This chain uses TRBV28 with TRBJ1-5; D gene ambiguous. CDR3 sequence (DNA): TGTGCCAGCGCTGAACAGAGTAGCAATCAGCCCCAGCATTTT. Residues: CASAEQSSNQPQHF.